This T cell receptor (beta chain) comes out of a study of long-term antiretroviral therapy in people with HIV. The libraries were made with immunoSEQ v3.0 at survey level. The study targeted about 40,000-55,000 T-cell genomes per sample in sequencing. Some clones are missing from TCRdb's copy, which holds only in-frame ones; the method was immunoSEQ multiplex PCR. This sample carries 30,000 to 40,000 clones, roughly 85% of them seen once, and the ten largest clones take 10% to 13%. Study-wide results and limits: The clones with expansion before ART were dominant in the repertoire at all time points. Subsequent to ART, diversity was augmented yet persisted below that of transplant donor controls.

V gave up 3 bases and J gave up 2 bases, with 5 bases separating them. CDR3 size: 12 residues. CDR1 is SGHNT and CDR2 is YYREEE in the germline V gene (reference sequence). Of note for this clone: The antigen is unknown.

The source material was unsorted PBMCs, sampled 2.2 years after starting antiretroviral therapy. The rearrangement uses TRBV5-4 and TRBJ2-5; D gene ambiguous. This TCR was recovered from a man between 18 and 29 years old with HIV. The DNA of the CDR3 is TGTGCCAGCAGCTACACGCAAGAGACCCAGTACTTC. Translation: CASSYTQETQYF.